This TCR beta chain was profiled in a study of T cell responses to AZD1222 COVID-19 vaccine. The V segment lost 5 bases and the J segment 3 bases; nucleotides outside the gene matches: 4. CDR3 length: 14 residues. Germline CDR1 and CDR2: SGHTA and FQGNSA. Sequenced by immunoSEQ multiplex PCR; TCRdb stores in-frame clones only, minus some. The sample has about 110,000 clones; approximately 88% are singletons. General study points: The number of AZD1222 recipients seropositive at baseline was only 5 to 7. Spike regions recognized by vaccine-associated CD4 TCRs spanned the protein, led by 160-218 and 743-854. As reported, nearly half of all spike-specific TCRs target variant regions that are unmutated.

Comments on this clone: Its antigen is as yet unknown.

The J gene is TRBJ2-7, the V gene TRBV7-2; 10 nucleotides agree with TRBD2. This specimen was peripheral blood, taken on day 0 of MenACWY control vaccination. This TCR derives from an adult in good health. In nucleotides, the CDR3 is TGTGCCAGCAGCCCTAGCGGGGGAGACTACGAGCAGTACTTC. Translation gives CASSPSGGDYEQYF.